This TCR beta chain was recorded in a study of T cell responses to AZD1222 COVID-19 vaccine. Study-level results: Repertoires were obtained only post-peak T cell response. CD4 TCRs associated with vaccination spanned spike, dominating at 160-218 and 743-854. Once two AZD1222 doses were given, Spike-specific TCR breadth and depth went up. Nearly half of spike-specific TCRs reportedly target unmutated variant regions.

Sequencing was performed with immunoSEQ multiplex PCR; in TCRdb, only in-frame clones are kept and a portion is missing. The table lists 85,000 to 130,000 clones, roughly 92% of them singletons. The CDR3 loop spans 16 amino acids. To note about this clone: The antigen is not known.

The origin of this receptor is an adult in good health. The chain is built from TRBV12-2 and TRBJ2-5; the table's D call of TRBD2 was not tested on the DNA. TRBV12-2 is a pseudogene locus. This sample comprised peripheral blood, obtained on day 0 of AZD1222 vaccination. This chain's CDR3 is CASRLALSGRGETQYF. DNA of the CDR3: TGTGCAAGTCGCTTAGCCTTATCAGGGAGGGGAGAGACCCAGTACTTC.